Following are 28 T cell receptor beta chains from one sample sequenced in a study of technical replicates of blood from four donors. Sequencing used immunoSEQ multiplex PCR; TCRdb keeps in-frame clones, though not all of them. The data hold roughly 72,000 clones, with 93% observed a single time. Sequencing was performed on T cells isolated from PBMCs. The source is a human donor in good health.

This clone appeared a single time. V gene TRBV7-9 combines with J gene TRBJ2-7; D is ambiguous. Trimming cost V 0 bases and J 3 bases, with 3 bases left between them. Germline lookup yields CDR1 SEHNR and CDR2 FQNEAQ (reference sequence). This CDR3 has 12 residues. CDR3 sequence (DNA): TGTGCCAGCAGCTTAGCCATCTACGAGCAGTACTTC. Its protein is CASSLAIYEQYF. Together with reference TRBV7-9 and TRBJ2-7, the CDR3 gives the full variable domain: DTGVSQNPRHKITKRGQNVTFRCDPISEHNRLYWYRQTLGQGPEFLTYFQNEAQLEKSRLLSDRFSAERPKGSFSTLEIQRTEQGDSAMYLCASSLAIYEQYFGPGTRLTVT.

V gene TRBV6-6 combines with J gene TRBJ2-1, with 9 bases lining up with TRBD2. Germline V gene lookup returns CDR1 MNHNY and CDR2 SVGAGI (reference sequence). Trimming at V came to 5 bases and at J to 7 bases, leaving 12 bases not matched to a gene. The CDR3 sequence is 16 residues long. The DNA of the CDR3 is TGTGCCAGCAGTCCCGGGTGGGCTAGCGGGAAAAATGAGCAGTTCTTC. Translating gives CASSPGWASGKNEQFF.

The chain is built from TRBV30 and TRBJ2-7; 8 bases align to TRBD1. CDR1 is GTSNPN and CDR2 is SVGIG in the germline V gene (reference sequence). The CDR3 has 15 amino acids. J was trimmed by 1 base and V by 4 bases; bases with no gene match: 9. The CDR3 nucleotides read TGTGCCTGGAAGGACTGGACAGGGAATTCCTACGAGCAGTACTTC. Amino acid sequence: CAWKDWTGNSYEQYF.

Here the CDR3 reads CASNGPPPQREDTQYF. CDR3 DNA sequence: TGTGCCAGCAACGGCCCCCCCCCACAGCGGGAAGATACGCAGTATTTT. This chain links TRBV28 with TRBJ2-3; 7 bases align to TRBD2. This CDR3 contains 16 residues. Unmatched junction bases numbered 15, after V lost 7 bases and J lost 5 bases. Germline V CDR1 and CDR2: MDHEN, SYDVKM.

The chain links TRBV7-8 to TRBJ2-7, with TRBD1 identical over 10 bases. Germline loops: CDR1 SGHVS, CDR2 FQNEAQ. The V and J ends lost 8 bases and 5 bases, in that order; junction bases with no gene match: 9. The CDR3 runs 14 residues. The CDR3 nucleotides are TGTGCCAGCTCCTTTTGGACAGGGGGGGACGAGCAGTACTTC. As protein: CASSFWTGGDEQYF.

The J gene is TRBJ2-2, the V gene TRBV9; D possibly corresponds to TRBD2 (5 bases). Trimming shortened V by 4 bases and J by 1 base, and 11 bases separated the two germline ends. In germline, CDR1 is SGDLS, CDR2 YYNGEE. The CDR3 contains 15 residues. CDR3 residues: CASSPHGKNTGELFF. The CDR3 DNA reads TGTGCCAGCAGCCCGCACGGGAAGAACACCGGGGAGCTGTTTTTT. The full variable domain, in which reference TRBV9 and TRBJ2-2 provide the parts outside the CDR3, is DSGVTQTPKHLITATGQRVTLRCSPRSGDLSVYWYQQSLDQGLQFLIQYYNGEERAKGNILERFSAQQFPDLHSELNLSSLELGDSALYFCASSPHGKNTGELFFGEGSRLTVL.

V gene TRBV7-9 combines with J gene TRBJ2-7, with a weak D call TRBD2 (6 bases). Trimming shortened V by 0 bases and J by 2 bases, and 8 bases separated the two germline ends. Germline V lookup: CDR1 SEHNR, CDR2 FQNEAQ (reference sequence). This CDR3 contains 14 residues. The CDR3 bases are TGTGCCAGCAGCTTAGCTAGCGGCGCCTACGAGCAGTACTTC. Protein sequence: CASSLASGAYEQYF.

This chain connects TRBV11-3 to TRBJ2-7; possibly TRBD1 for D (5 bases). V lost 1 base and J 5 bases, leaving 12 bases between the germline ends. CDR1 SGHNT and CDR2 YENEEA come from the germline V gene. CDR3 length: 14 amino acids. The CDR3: CASSLVREVDEQYF. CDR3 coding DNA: TGTGCCAGCAGCTTAGTCAGGGAAGTCGACGAGCAGTACTTC.

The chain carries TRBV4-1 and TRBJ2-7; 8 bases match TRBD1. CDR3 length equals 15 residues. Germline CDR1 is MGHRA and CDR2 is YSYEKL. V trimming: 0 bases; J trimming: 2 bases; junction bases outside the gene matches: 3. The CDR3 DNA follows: TGCGCCAGCAGCCAAGATGCCAGGGGGCCCTACGAGCAGTACTTC. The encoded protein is CASSQDARGPYEQYF.

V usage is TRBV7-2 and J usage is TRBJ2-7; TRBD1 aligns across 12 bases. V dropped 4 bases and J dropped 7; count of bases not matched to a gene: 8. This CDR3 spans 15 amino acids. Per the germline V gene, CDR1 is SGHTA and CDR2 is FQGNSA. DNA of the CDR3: TGTGCCAGCAGCTCCAGGGGACAGGGGGCGCGGGAGCAGTACTTC. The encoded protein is CASSSRGQGAREQYF.

The CDR3 loop is CASSFTRGLDYGYTF. CDR3 DNA sequence: TGTGCCAGCAGCTTCACGAGGGGGTTGGACTATGGCTACACCTTC. This rearrangement joins TRBV11-1 to TRBJ1-2; D is possibly TRBD1 (6 bases). Germline V CDR1 and CDR2: SGHAT, FQDESV (reference sequence). The CDR3 covers 15 residues. The V end was cut by 3 bases, the J end by 3 bases, with 14 bases between. The variable domain in full, completed from reference TRBV11-1 and TRBJ1-2, reads EAEVAQSPRYKITEKSQAVAFWCDPISGHATLYWYRQILGQGPELLVQFQDESVVDDSQLPKDRFSAERLKGVDSTLKIQPAELGDSAMYLCASSFTRGLDYGYTFGSGTRLTVV.

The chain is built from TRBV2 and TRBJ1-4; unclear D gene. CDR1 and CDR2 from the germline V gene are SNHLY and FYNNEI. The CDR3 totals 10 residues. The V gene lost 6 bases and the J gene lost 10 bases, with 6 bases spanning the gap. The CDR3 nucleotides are TGTGCCAGCAGGAGTGGAAAACTGTTTTTT. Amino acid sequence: CASRSGKLFF.

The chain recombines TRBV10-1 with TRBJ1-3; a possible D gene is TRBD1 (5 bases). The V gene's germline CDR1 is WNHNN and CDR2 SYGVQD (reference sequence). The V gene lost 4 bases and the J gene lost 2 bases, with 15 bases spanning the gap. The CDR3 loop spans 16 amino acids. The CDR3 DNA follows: TGCGCCAGCAGTGGACAGTCAACCCCAACTGGAAACACCATATATTTT. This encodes CASSGQSTPTGNTIYF.

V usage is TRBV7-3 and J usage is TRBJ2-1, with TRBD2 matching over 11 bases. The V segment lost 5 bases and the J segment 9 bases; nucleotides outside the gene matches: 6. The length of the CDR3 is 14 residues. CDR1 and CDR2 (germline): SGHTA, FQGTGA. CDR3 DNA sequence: TGTGCCAGCAGCGTCAATAGCGGGAGGGTTGAGCAGTTCTTC. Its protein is CASSVNSGRVEQFF.

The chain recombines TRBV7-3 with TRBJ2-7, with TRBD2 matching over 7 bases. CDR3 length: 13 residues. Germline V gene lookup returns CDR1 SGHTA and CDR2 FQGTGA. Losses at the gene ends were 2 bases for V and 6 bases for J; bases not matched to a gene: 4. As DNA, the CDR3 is TGTGCCAGCAGCTTAGCGGGAGCCTCCGAGCAGTACTTC. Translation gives CASSLAGASEQYF.

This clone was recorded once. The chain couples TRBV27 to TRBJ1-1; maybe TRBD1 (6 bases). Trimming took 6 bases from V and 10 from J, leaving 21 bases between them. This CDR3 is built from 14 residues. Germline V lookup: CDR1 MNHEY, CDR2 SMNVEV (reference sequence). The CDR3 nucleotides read TGTGCCAGCAGATCTTATGGGGGCAGTCATATAGCTTTCTTT. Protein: CASRSYGGSHIAFF.

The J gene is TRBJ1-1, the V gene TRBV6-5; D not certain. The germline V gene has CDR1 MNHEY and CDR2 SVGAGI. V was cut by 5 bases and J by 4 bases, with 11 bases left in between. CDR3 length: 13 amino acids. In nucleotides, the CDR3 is TGTGCCAGCAGTGGAGGCGGAAGCACTGAAGCTTTCTTT. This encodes CASSGGGSTEAFF.

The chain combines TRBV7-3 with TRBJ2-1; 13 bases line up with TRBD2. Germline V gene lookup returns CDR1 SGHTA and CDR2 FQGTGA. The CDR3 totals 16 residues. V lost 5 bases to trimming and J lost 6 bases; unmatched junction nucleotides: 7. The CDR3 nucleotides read TGTGCCAGCAGCCCAGGGACTAGCGGGAATATCAATGAGCAGTTCTTC. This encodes CASSPGTSGNINEQFF.

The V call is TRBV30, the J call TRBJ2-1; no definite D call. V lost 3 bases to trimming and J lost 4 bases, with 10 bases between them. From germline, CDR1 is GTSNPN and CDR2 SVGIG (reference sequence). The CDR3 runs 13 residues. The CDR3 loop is CAWRLSFYNEQFF. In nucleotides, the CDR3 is TGTGCCTGGAGACTGTCGTTTTACAATGAGCAGTTCTTC.

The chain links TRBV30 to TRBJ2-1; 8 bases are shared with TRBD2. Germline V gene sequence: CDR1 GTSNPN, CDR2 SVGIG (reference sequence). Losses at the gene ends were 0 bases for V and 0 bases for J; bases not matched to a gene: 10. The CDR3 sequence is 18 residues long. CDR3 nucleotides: TGTGCCTGGAGTGTAATAGCGGGAATCCCCAGCTCCTACAATGAGCAGTTCTTC. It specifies CAWSVIAGIPSSYNEQFF.

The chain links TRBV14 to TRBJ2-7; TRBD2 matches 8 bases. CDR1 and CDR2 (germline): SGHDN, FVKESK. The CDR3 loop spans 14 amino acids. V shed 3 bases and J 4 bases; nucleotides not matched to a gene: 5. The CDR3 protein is CASSQTTSAYEQYF. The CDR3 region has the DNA TGTGCCAGCAGCCAGACGACTAGCGCATACGAGCAGTACTTC.

CDR3 bases: TGTGCCAGCAGCTCCACGACATACGAGCAGTACTTC. Its translation: CASSSTTYEQYF. This rearrangement joins TRBV5-6 to TRBJ2-7, with D hard to call. The CDR3 covers 12 residues. Trimming left V 3 bases short and J 4 bases short, with 8 bases between. Per the germline V gene, CDR1 is SGHDT and CDR2 is YYEEEE.

CDR3 bases: TGTGCCAGCAGCTACGAACAGGGGACTAACTATGGCTACACCTTC. Translation gives CASSYEQGTNYGYTF. V usage is TRBV14 and J usage is TRBJ1-2, with 7 bases identical to TRBD1. V was clipped by 5 bases and J by 0 bases; unmatched bases: 6. CDR3 length: 15 residues. CDR1 and CDR2 (germline): SGHDN, FVKESK.

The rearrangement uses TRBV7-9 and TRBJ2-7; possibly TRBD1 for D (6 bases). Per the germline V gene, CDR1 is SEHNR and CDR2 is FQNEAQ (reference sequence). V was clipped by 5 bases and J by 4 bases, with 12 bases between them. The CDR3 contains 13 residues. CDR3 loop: CASSAKQGYEQYF. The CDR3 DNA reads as TGTGCCAGCAGCGCTAAACAGGGTTACGAGCAGTACTTC.

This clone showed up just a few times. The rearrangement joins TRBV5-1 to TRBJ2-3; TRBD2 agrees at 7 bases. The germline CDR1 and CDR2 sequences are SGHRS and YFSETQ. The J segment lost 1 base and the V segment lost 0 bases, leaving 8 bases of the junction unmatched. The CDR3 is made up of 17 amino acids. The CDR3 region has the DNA TGCGCCAGCAGCTTGGAGTCGGCTACTAGCGGCACAGATACGCAGTATTTT. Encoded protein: CASSLESATSGTDTQYF. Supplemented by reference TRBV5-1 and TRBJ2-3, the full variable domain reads KAGVTQTPRYLIKTRGQQVTLSCSPISGHRSVSWYQQTPGQGLQFLFEYFSETQRNKGNFPGRFSGRQFSNSRSEMNVSTLELGDSALYLCASSLESATSGTDTQYFGPGTRLTVL.

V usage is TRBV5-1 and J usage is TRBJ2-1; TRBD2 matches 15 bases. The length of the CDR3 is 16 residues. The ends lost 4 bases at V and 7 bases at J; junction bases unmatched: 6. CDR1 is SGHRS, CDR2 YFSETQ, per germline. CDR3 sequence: CASSLGLAGGENEQFF. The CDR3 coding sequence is TGCGCCAGCAGCCTGGGACTAGCGGGAGGAGAAAATGAGCAGTTCTTC.

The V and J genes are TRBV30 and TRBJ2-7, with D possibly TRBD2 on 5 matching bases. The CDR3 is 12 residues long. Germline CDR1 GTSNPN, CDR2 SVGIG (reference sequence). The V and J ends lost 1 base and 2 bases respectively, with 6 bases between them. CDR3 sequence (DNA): TGTGCCTGGAGTGATAGCGCCTACGAGCAGTACTTC. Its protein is CAWSDSAYEQYF.

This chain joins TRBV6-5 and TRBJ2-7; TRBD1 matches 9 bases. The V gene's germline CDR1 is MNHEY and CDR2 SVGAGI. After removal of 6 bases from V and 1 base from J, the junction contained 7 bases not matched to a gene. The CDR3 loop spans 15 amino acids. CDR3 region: CASSRGTGWSYEQYF. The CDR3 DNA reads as TGTGCCAGCAGCCGGGGGACAGGGTGGTCCTACGAGCAGTACTTC.